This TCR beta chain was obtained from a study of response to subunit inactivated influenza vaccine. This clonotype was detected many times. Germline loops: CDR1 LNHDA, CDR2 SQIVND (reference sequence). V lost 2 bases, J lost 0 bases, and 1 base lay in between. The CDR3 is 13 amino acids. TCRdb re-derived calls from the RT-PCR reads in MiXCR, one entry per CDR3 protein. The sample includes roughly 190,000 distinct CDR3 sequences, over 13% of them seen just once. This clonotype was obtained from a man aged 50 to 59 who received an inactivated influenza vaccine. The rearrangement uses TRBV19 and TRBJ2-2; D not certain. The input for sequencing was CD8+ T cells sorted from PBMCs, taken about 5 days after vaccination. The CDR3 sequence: CASSITNTGELFF. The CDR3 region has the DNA TGTGCCAGTAGTATAACGAACACCGGGGAGCTGTTTTTT. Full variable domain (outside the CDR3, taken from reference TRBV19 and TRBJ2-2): DGGITQSPKYLFRKEGQNVTLSCEQNLNHDAMYWYRQDPGQGLRLIYYSQIVNDFQKGDIAEGYSVSREKKESFPLTVTSAQKNPTAFYLCASSITNTGELFFGEGSRLTVL.